This T cell receptor beta chain is from a study of CD8+CD57+ T cells in acquired aplastic anemia. Overall study results and limits: Overlapping CD8+ CDR3 repertoires of patients and controls contained twenty-nine shared sequences.

The CDR3 loop spans 14 amino acids. Trimming cost V 0 bases and J 6 bases, with 10 bases left between them. Looked up from germline, CDR1 is SGHRS and CDR2 is YFSETQ. As for this clonotype: Antigen: not known.

The sequenced patients had an expansion of CD8+CD57+ cells seen by flow cytometry. A severe acquired aplastic anemia diagnosis applied to all patients. TCR beta VDJ and CDR3 profiling used genomic DNA as template. From the reads, TCRdb called clonotypes with MiXCR, one entry per CDR3 protein. This repertoire shows approximately 200,000 distinct CDR3 sequences, around 49% found once; its top ten account for 20%. This TCR was recovered from a human donor with aplastic anemia. Sequenced sample: sorted CD4+, CD8+, or CD8+CD57+ T cells (not recorded which) from PBMCs. The chain recombines TRBV5-1 with TRBJ1-5; no clear D gene. CDR3 nucleotide sequence: TGCGCCAGCAGCTTGGAGAGTGGAGGTCAGCCCCAGCATTTT. It is translated as CASSLESGGQPQHF.